Each of the 17 T cell receptor beta chains below was sequenced from the same sample in a study of blood T cells in healthy people across ages. A J-beta primer mix and a sample-barcoded 5' primer were used in a second PCR of roughly 7 to 12 cycles. TCRdb reprocessed the 5' RACE reads with MiXCR, giving one entry per CDR3 protein. The sample contains over 600,000 distinct CDR3 sequences, 35% to 50% of which appear only once. Sequencing used blood. The source is a man older than 75 in good health.

This clonotype was found a few times. CDR3 in DNA: TGTGCCAGCTCACCAAATAGCCCAGGGTACAATGAGCAGTTCTTC. Translation gives CASSPNSPGYNEQFF. This chain links TRBV18 with TRBJ2-1; tentative D call: TRBD1 (5 bases). Looked up from germline, CDR1 is KGHSH and CDR2 is LQKENI. Trimming took 2 bases from V and 4 from J, leaving 12 bases between them. The CDR3 has 15 residues.

The chain joins TRBV20-1 to TRBJ2-3, with D maybe TRBD2 (6 bases). V dropped 3 bases and J dropped 1 base, with 11 bases sitting between them. Germline CDR1 reads DFQATT; CDR2 reads SNEGSKA (reference sequence). The CDR3 consists of 14 residues. The chain's CDR3 is CSASGRMGTDTQYF. For the CDR3, the DNA is TGCAGTGCTAGTGGGAGGATGGGCACAGATACGCAGTATTTT.

This clonotype was counted between two and nine times. The V gene is TRBV7-2, the J gene TRBJ1-4, with D unresolved. The CDR3 has 16 residues. Looked up from germline, CDR1 is SGHTA and CDR2 is FQGNSA. Between the trimmed V and J ends, which lost 5 bases and 5 bases, there was a span of 18 bases. In DNA form, the CDR3 reads TGTGCCAGCAGCCACACTAGCCAGGCGCCAAATGAAAAACTGTTTTTT. Translated, it gives CASSHTSQAPNEKLFF.

This clonotype was counted a few times. V and J are TRBV6-1 and TRBJ2-7, with 10 bases identical to TRBD2. Per germline, CDR1 MNHNS and CDR2 SASEGT. The CDR3 covers 16 residues. The V segment lost 1 base and the J segment 7 bases; nucleotides outside the gene matches: 10. This CDR3 is CASSEVRTSGYNEQYF. Written as DNA, the CDR3 is TGTGCCAGCAGTGAAGTGAGGACTAGCGGCTACAATGAGCAGTACTTC.

This chain connects TRBV19 to TRBJ2-3, with D possibly being TRBD2 (5 bases). The CDR3 is made up of 12 amino acids. V was cut by 7 bases and J by 5 bases, with 10 bases left in between. CDR1 LNHDA and CDR2 SQIVND come from the germline V gene (reference sequence). CDR3 sequence: CASNSGGDTQYF. CDR3 coding DNA: TGTGCCAGTAATTCCGGAGGAGATACGCAGTATTTT.

This clonotype is a singleton in its sample. The rearrangement links TRBV7-2 to TRBJ1-2; TRBD1 matches 7 bases. J gave up 4 bases and V 3 bases, and 11 bases lay outside the gene matches. The CDR3 consists of 16 residues. Germline V lookup: CDR1 SGHTA, CDR2 FQGNSA. DNA of the CDR3: TGTGCCAGCAGCTTGCAGACAGGGCGAGTGGGCTATGGCTACACCTTC. Protein sequence: CASSLQTGRVGYGYTF.

The chain couples TRBV27 to TRBJ2-1; D may be TRBD1 or TRBD2 (5 bases each). The CDR3 runs 14 residues. Germline V gives CDR1 MNHEY, CDR2 SMNVEV (reference sequence). Trimming pared 0 bases from V and 6 bases from J, leaving 9 bases between. CDR3 loop: CASSLSGTLNEQFF. CDR3 sequence (DNA): TGTGCCAGCAGTTTATCCGGGACCCTCAATGAGCAGTTCTTC.

The rearrangement links TRBV20-1 to TRBJ2-2; D may be TRBD1 or TRBD2 (5 bases each). The CDR3 contains 16 residues. Deletions cut 0 bases from V and 3 bases from J, with 14 bases between. The germline CDR1 and CDR2 sequences are DFQATT and SNEGSKA (reference sequence). The chain's CDR3 is CSARDRHRRDTGELFF. The CDR3 DNA is TGCAGTGCTAGAGATCGTCACAGGCGGGACACCGGGGAGCTGTTTTTT.

V and J are TRBV20-1 and TRBJ2-3; tentative D call: TRBD1 (6 bases). Germline values: CDR1 DFQATT, CDR2 SNEGSKA (reference sequence). This CDR3 spans 14 amino acids. The V gene lost 4 bases and the J gene lost 1 base, with 12 bases spanning the gap. This CDR3 is CSAKGVSGTDTQYF. In DNA form, the CDR3 reads TGCAGTGCTAAGGGGGTTTCGGGCACAGATACGCAGTATTTT.

This clonotype was found a few times. This rearrangement joins TRBV7-2 to TRBJ2-5; the D is unclear. The CDR3 runs to 13 residues. V was shortened by 5 bases and J by 4 bases, with 11 bases between the two germline ends. Germline V gene data show CDR1 as SGHTA and CDR2 as FQGNSA. CDR3 nucleotides: TGTGCCAGCAGCCCCCGGAGCCTAGAGACCCAGTACTTC. Translated: CASSPRSLETQYF.

With regard to this clonotype: An end of the junction does not agree with germline; a read error may underlie this. J is TRBJ2-1 and V is TRBV28; D is ambiguous. CDR1 and CDR2 (germline): MDHEN, SYDVKM. This CDR3 region has 14 residues. DNA of the CDR3: TGTGCCGGCAGTTTCGTTCTCTCCTACAATGAGCAGTTCTTC. It specifies CAGSFVLSYNEQFF.

V usage is TRBV3-1 and J usage is TRBJ2-7, with D tentatively TRBD2 (5 bases). Matching the DNA end better, TRBJ2-4 makes the J call doubtful. Germline CDR1 is LGHDT and CDR2 is YNNKEL (reference sequence). This CDR3 is built from 14 residues. This chain's CDR3 is CASSQDWEGGIQYF. The CDR3, as DNA: TGTGCCAGCAGCCAAGATTGGGAAGGAGGCATTCAGTACTTC.

The V gene is TRBV4-3, the J gene TRBJ2-1; TRBD1 matches 9 bases. CDR3 length: 16 residues. Germline V gene sequence: CDR1 LGHNA, CDR2 YSLEER. Unmatched junction bases numbered 11, after V lost 0 bases and J lost 11 bases. The CDR3 spells CASSQDSTDRGLKQFF. The CDR3, as DNA: TGCGCCAGCAGCCAAGATTCTACGGACAGGGGACTCAAGCAGTTCTTC.

Details on this clonotype: At one end, the junction sequence differs from germline, possibly due to a read error. CDR3 residues: CASRALRAANQPQHF. CDR3 in DNA: TGCGCCAGCAGAGCGCTCCGGGCCGCTAATCAGCCCCAGCATTTT. J is TRBJ1-5 and V is TRBV6-5, with D unresolved. Looked up from germline, CDR1 is MNHEY and CDR2 is SVGAGI. CDR3 length: 15 amino acids.

This clonotype was counted between two and nine times. V and J are TRBV20-1 and TRBJ2-1; 7 nucleotides line up with TRBD2. Germline CDR1 reads DFQATT; CDR2 reads SNEGSKA (reference sequence). The CDR3 spans 14 residues. J gave up 2 bases and V 3 bases, and 4 bases lay outside the gene matches. Here the CDR3 DNA reads TGCAGTGCTAGTGTGGGAGGGACCTACAATGAGCAGTTCTTC. Protein sequence: CSASVGGTYNEQFF.

Only a few counts were recorded for this clonotype. This chain links TRBV6-1 with TRBJ2-7; a possible D gene is TRBD1 (6 bases). The CDR3 runs 19 residues. The germline CDR1 and CDR2 sequences are MNHNS and SASEGT. The germline V and J ends were trimmed by 5 bases and 2 bases, with 28 bases remaining between them. The CDR3 region is CASSPRVGANNPVTYEQYF. The CDR3 region has the DNA TGTGCCAGCAGTCCTAGAGTGGGGGCTAACAACCCTGTAACCTACGAGCAGTACTTC.

This chain connects TRBV20-1 to TRBJ1-2, with TRBD1 as a possible D gene (5 bases). This CDR3 has 10 residues. Per germline, CDR1 DFQATT and CDR2 SNEGSKA (reference sequence). V was clipped by 4 bases and J by 8 bases, with 8 bases between them. DNA for the CDR3: TGCAGTGCTATGGGGCCCGGCTACACCTTC. Amino acids: CSAMGPGYTF.